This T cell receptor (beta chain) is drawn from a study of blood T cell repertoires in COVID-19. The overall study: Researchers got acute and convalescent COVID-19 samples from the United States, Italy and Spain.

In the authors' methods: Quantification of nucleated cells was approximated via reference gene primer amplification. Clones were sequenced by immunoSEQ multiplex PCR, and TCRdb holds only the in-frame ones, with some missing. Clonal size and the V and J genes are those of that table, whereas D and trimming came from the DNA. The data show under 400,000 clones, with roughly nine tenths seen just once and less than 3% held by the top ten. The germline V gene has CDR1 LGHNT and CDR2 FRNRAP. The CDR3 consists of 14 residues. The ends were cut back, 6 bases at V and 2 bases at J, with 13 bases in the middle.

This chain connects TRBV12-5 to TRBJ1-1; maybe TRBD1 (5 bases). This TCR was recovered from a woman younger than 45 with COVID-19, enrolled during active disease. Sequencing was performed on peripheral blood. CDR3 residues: CASGLETVNTEAFF. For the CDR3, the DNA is TGTGCTAGTGGCCTCGAGACAGTCAACACTGAAGCTTTCTTT.